Each of the 26 T cell receptor beta chains below was sequenced from the same sample in a study of blood T cell repertoires in COVID-19. This table comes from immunoSEQ multiplex PCR, and its TCRdb copy is limited to in-frame clones, with some not included. The sample lists about 260,000 clones, about 88% occurring once. The sequenced material came from peripheral blood. Receptors originate from a man in his fifties or sixties who had recovered from COVID-19.

The chain is built from TRBV27 and TRBJ1-4, with D possibly matching TRBD1 (5 bases). The germline CDR1 and CDR2 sequences are MNHEY and SMNVEV (reference sequence). V lost 6 bases and J 6 bases, leaving 17 bases between the germline ends. This CDR3 is built from 15 residues. CDR3 sequence: CASRVLGGEYEKLFF. DNA of the CDR3: TGTGCCAGCAGGGTCCTGGGAGGGGAGTATGAAAAACTGTTTTTT.

V gene TRBV14 combines with J gene TRBJ1-3; no clear D gene. Trimming removed 4 bases from V and 4 bases from J, with 14 bases in between. The CDR3 is 15 residues long. CDR1 is SGHDN and CDR2 is FVKESK in the germline V gene. The CDR3 DNA follows: TGTGCCAGCAGCCCACAGAGAAACGTGGGAAACACCATATATTTT. As protein: CASSPQRNVGNTIYF.

This clone was counted once. V is TRBV27 and J is TRBJ2-1, with TRBD2 matching over 11 bases. V lost 4 bases to trimming and J lost 5 bases; unmatched junction nucleotides: 1. The CDR3 totals 14 residues. The germline gives CDR1 MNHEY, CDR2 SMNVEV (reference sequence). CDR3 residues: CASSYSGGDNEQFF. CDR3 sequence (DNA): TGTGCCAGCAGTTATAGCGGGGGGGACAATGAGCAGTTCTTC.

This clone was seen only once. The chain employs TRBV5-1 and TRBJ2-5; TRBD2 matches 10 bases. The CDR3 is 17 amino acids. The germline V gene has CDR1 SGHRS and CDR2 YFSETQ. J gave up 1 base and V 3 bases, and 9 bases lay outside the gene matches. This CDR3 is CASSSLAIAGGQETQYF. CDR3 nucleotides: TGCGCCAGCAGCTCCCTTGCCATAGCGGGGGGCCAAGAGACCCAGTACTTC.

This clone was counted only a few times. The sample has other DNA sequences that encode this CDR3 too. The J gene is TRBJ1-2, the V gene TRBV5-1; maybe TRBD1 (6 bases). The V gene lost 2 bases and the J gene lost 2 bases, with 7 bases spanning the gap. CDR3 length equals 13 residues. Germline V gene sequence: CDR1 SGHRS, CDR2 YFSETQ. CDR3 in DNA: TGCGCCAGCAGCTTTGGACAGAACTATGGCTACACCTTC. This sequence encodes CASSFGQNYGYTF.

This chain links TRBV12-5 with TRBJ2-1; TRBD2 is a possible D gene (7 bases). Germline V gene lookup returns CDR1 LGHNT and CDR2 FRNRAP. V shed 0 bases and J shed 6 bases, with 18 bases lying between them. This CDR3 comprises 17 residues. The CDR3 reads CASGLVLTGGPPNEQFF. Written as DNA, the CDR3 is TGTGCTAGTGGTTTGGTACTTACGGGGGGCCCCCCCAATGAGCAGTTCTTC. The variable domain in full, completed from reference TRBV12-5 and TRBJ2-1, reads DARVTQTPRHKVTEMGQEVTMRCQPILGHNTVFWYRQTMMQGLELLAYFRNRAPLDDSGMPKDRFSAEMPDATLATLKIQPSEPRDSAVYFCASGLVLTGGPPNEQFFGPGTRLTVL.

The chain links TRBV5-4 to TRBJ2-1, with TRBD2 matching over 14 bases. V lost 3 bases to trimming and J lost 0 bases; unmatched junction nucleotides: 8. This CDR3 comprises 19 residues. Per the germline V gene, CDR1 is SGHNT and CDR2 is YYREEE (reference sequence). The CDR3 DNA reads as TGTGCCAGCAGCTCGCCGGGACTAGCGGGGGCGAGCTCCTACAATGAGCAGTTCTTC. It is translated as CASSSPGLAGASSYNEQFF.

This clone was detected only a few times. The V and J genes are TRBV3-1 (or the pseudogene TRBV3-2) and TRBJ1-6; possibly TRBD1 for D (6 bases). The V end was cut by 1 base, the J end by 9 bases, with 10 bases between. CDR1 and CDR2 from the germline V gene are LGHDT and YNNKEL (reference sequence). This CDR3 comprises 14 residues. The chain's CDR3 is CASSQVDSSSPLHF. CDR3 bases: TGTGCCAGCAGCCAAGTGGACAGTAGTTCACCCCTCCACTTT.

With regard to this clone: At one of its ends the junction is not consistent with the germline gene, which may arise from a read error. The rearrangement links TRBV7-2 to TRBJ2-5, with a weak D call TRBD1 (6 bases). Germline assignment: CDR1 SGHTA and CDR2 FQGNSA. The CDR3 runs to 16 residues. CDR3 residues: CASSLVAATGLGTQYF. CDR3 DNA: TGTGCCAGCAGTTTAGTAGCCGCGACAGGTTTGGGGACCCAGTACTTC.

This chain joins TRBV7-2 and TRBJ2-7; 7 positions match TRBD1. V gave up 5 bases and J gave up 7 bases; unmatched junction bases: 17. Germline V gives CDR1 SGHTA, CDR2 FQGNSA. The CDR3 runs 16 residues. DNA for the CDR3: TGTGCCAGCAGCCCGGACAGGCCCAGCCCCCATAAGGAGCAGTACTTC. Its translation: CASSPDRPSPHKEQYF.

This rearrangement joins TRBV13 to TRBJ1-5; D ambiguous. Trimming took 0 bases from V and 3 from J, leaving 6 bases between them. CDR1 PRHDT and CDR2 FYEKMQ come from the germline V gene (reference sequence). The CDR3 runs 14 residues. The CDR3 nucleotides are TGTGCCAGCAGCTTAGGGGCAGACAATCAGCCCCAGCATTTT. This gives the protein CASSLGADNQPQHF.

The rearrangement joins TRBV18 to TRBJ1-5; D is uncertain. The CDR3 covers 15 residues. Trimming removed 2 bases from V and 4 bases from J, with 12 bases in between. Germline-derived CDR1 and CDR2 are KGHSH and LQKENI. The DNA for the CDR3 is TGTGCCAGCTCACCAGGAGGTACGGGTAATCAGCCCCAGCATTTT. Protein sequence: CASSPGGTGNQPQHF.

The J gene is TRBJ2-2, the V gene TRBV29-1; 12 bases agree with TRBD2. Germline assignment: CDR1 SQVTM and CDR2 ANQGSEA. This CDR3 is 16 amino acids long. The V gene end was trimmed by 3 bases and the J gene end by 1 base; junction bases not matched to a gene: 3. CDR3 sequence (DNA): TGCAGCGTTGACGGACTAGCGGGGTTGAACACCGGGGAGCTGTTTTTT. Its translation is CSVDGLAGLNTGELFF.

The rearrangement links TRBV2 to TRBJ1-1; possibly TRBD1 for D (6 bases). The CDR3 is 14 residues long. V was clipped by 7 bases and J by 4 bases, with 16 bases between them. From germline, CDR1 is SNHLY and CDR2 FYNNEI. CDR3 amino acids: CASKEGVGFTEAFF. CDR3 bases: TGTGCCAGCAAAGAGGGGGTGGGTTTCACTGAAGCTTTCTTT.

This clone was picked up one time. The chain has TRBV5-5 and TRBJ2-5; 7 bases are a match to TRBD1. The CDR3 has 14 amino acids. The germline CDR1 and CDR2 sequences are SGHKS and YYEKEE (reference sequence). V lost 2 bases and J lost 2; bases outside the gene matches: 3. The CDR3: CASSFRQGQETQYF. In nucleotides, the CDR3 is TGTGCCAGCAGCTTTAGACAGGGTCAAGAGACCCAGTACTTC. The whole variable domain, remainder taken from reference TRBV5-5 and TRBJ2-5, is DAGVTQSPTHLIKTRGQQVTLRCSPISGHKSVSWYQQVLGQGPQFIFQYYEKEERGRGNFPDRFSARQFPNYSSELNVNALLLGDSALYLCASSFRQGQETQYFGPGTRLLVL.

In the case of this clone: Other DNA sequences in the same sample also yield this CDR3. This chain links TRBV10-3 with TRBJ2-7; D ambiguous. The CDR3 totals 13 residues. Trimming removed 2 bases at V and 0 bases at J, with 5 bases between. Germline V CDR1 and CDR2: ENHRY, SYGVKD. CDR3 DNA: TGTGCCATCAGTGAGAGAGGCTCCTACGAGCAGTACTTC. Protein product: CAISERGSYEQYF.

V and J are TRBV30 and TRBJ2-1; D unresolved. V was pared by 4 bases and J by 4 bases, with 11 bases between. CDR3 length: 13 residues. The V gene's germline CDR1 is GTSNPN and CDR2 SVGIG (reference sequence). CDR3 nucleotide sequence: TGTGCCTGGAAACAGCCGTATTACAATGAGCAGTTCTTC. Its protein is CAWKQPYYNEQFF.

A few counts support this clone. CDR3 residues: CASSFSQGSEQYF. Written as DNA, the CDR3 is TGTGCCAGCAGTTTCTCGCAGGGTAGCGAGCAGTACTTC. The rearrangement links TRBV12-3 or TRBV12-4 to TRBJ2-7; TRBD1 might be the D (5 bases). V lost 3 bases and J 6 bases, leaving 12 bases between the germline ends. This CDR3 spans 13 amino acids.

J is TRBJ1-2 and V is TRBV12-2. TRBV12-2 corresponds to a pseudogene. The CDR3 length is 15 residues. The CDR3 sequence: CASRKIEGQYYGYTF. CDR3 bases: TGTGCAAGTCGCAAAATCGAGGGTCAGTACTATGGCTACACCTTC.

This chain connects TRBV19 to TRBJ1-5; D is ambiguous. The V end was cut by 10 bases, the J end by 10 bases, with 20 bases between. CDR1 is LNHDA and CDR2 is SQIVND in the germline V gene (reference sequence). The CDR3 is 13 amino acids. CDR3 DNA sequence: TGTGCCACCAAGGTGGAGGGCCTGGAACCCCAGCATTTT. This encodes CATKVEGLEPQHF.

V is TRBV5-1 and J is TRBJ2-3; 7 bases map to TRBD1. Germline V gene sequence: CDR1 SGHRS, CDR2 YFSETQ. The CDR3 is 17 residues long. After removal of 0 bases from V and 4 bases from J, the junction contained 11 bases not matched to a gene. CDR3: CASSLGLDRRGSDTQYF. The CDR3 DNA follows: TGCGCCAGCAGCTTGGGGTTGGACAGGAGAGGATCAGATACGCAGTATTTT.

The genes are TRBV7-6 and TRBJ2-5; D is unresolved. Trimming removed 1 base at V and 5 bases at J, with 11 bases between. The CDR3 has 14 residues. Germline loops: CDR1 SGHVS, CDR2 FNYEAQ. In nucleotides, the CDR3 is TGTGCCAGCAGCTTAGAAGTTTCCAGGGAGACCCAGTACTTC. This sequence encodes CASSLEVSRETQYF.

J is TRBJ2-2 and V is TRBV6-6; D is unresolved. Looked up from germline, CDR1 is MNHNY and CDR2 is SVGAGI (reference sequence). Trimming removed 6 bases from V and 3 bases from J, with 8 bases in between. The CDR3 runs to 13 residues. The CDR3 loop reads CASSSSYTGELFF. Written as DNA, the CDR3 is TGTGCCAGCAGCTCGTCGTACACCGGGGAGCTGTTTTTT.

This clone has just one count. V gene TRBV9 combines with J gene TRBJ2-5, with 7 bases fitting TRBD1. The J segment lost 1 base and the V segment lost 2 bases, leaving 8 bases of the junction unmatched. Germline values: CDR1 SGDLS, CDR2 YYNGEE. The length of the CDR3 is 16 residues. DNA of the CDR3: TGTGCCAGCAGCGTCCAGTTCCGGGACAGCCAAGAGACCCAGTACTTC. This sequence encodes CASSVQFRDSQETQYF. The whole variable domain, filled in from reference TRBV9 and TRBJ2-5, reads DSGVTQTPKHLITATGQRVTLRCSPRSGDLSVYWYQQSLDQGLQFLIQYYNGEERAKGNILERFSAQQFPDLHSELNLSSLELGDSALYFCASSVQFRDSQETQYFGPGTRLLVL.

The gene calls are TRBV28 and TRBJ2-2; 12 bases are a match to TRBD1. Trimming cost V 5 bases and J 8 bases; bases outside gene matches: 9. This CDR3 contains 16 residues. CDR1 and CDR2 (germline): MDHEN, SYDVKM. CDR3 in DNA: TGTGCCAGCAGTCGGGATCCGGGACAGGGGGCTGGGGAGCTGTTTTTT. This sequence encodes CASSRDPGQGAGELFF.

This clone was detected only a few times. The chain is built from TRBV6-5 and TRBJ2-7; D is possibly TRBD2 (5 bases). Germline CDR1 reads MNHEY; CDR2 reads SVGAGI. This CDR3 spans 13 amino acids. The V gene lost 0 bases and the J gene lost 11 bases, with 14 bases spanning the gap. The CDR3 DNA follows: TGTGCCAGCAGTTACTCGAAATCCGGGGAAGAGTACTTC. Amino acids: CASSYSKSGEEYF.